Following are 9 T cell receptor beta chains from one sample sequenced in a study of CD8 T cells in Susac syndrome. RNA, at about 0.45 to 1 ug, was reverse transcribed with random hexamers. MiXCR, run by TCRdb on the immunoSEQ multiplex PCR reads, gives a single entry per CDR3 protein. The table lists around 160,000 distinct CDR3 sequences, around 94% of them singletons. Sequenced: CD4+ T cells from PBMCs. Receptors were obtained from a human donor in good health.

The rearrangement joins TRBV29-1 to TRBJ1-1, with TRBD1 matching 7 bases. Germline trimming cut 2 bases from V and 7 bases from J; bases unmatched to any gene: 7. Germline V lookup: CDR1 SQVTM, CDR2 ANQGSEA. The CDR3 contains 13 residues. In DNA form, the CDR3 reads TGCAGCGTTGAATCGTCGGGACAGAATGAAGCTTTCTTT. Amino acid sequence: CSVESSGQNEAFF.

V gene TRBV4-3 combines with J gene TRBJ2-7; D unresolved. This CDR3 region has 13 residues. CDR1 is LGHNA and CDR2 is YSLEER in the germline V gene. V was shortened by 1 base and J by 0 bases, with 4 bases between the two germline ends. The CDR3 spells CASSQVVSYEQYF. The CDR3 DNA is TGCGCCAGCAGCCAAGTAGTCTCCTACGAGCAGTACTTC.

The CDR3 loop is CASSPSTGGRYEQYF. The CDR3 DNA sequence: TGTGCCAGCAGCCCGTCGACGGGGGGACGCTACGAGCAGTACTTC. J is TRBJ2-7 and V is TRBV3-1; 7 bases agree with TRBD2. The CDR3 consists of 15 residues. CDR1 LGHDT and CDR2 YNNKEL come from the germline V gene (reference sequence). The V gene end was trimmed by 4 bases and the J gene end by 3 bases; junction bases not matched to a gene: 9.

This chain links TRBV30 with TRBJ2-6; 7 nucleotides agree with TRBD1. The CDR3 covers 16 residues. The germline V gene encodes CDR1 GTSNPN and CDR2 SVGIG (reference sequence). V was clipped by 3 bases and J by 4 bases; unmatched bases: 9. In DNA form, the CDR3 reads TGTGCCTGGAGACGAGAGGGGGCGGAGGGGGCCAACGTCCTGACTTTC. This translates into CAWRREGAEGANVLTF.

This sequence joins TRBV4-3 and TRBJ2-5; D is uncertain. Trimming cost V 5 bases and J 7 bases, with 11 bases left between them. The CDR3 contains 12 residues. CDR1 and CDR2 (germline): LGHNA, YSLEER. For the CDR3, the DNA is TGCGCCAGCAGCTCCCGTTTAGGGACCCAGTACTTC. It yields the protein CASSSRLGTQYF.

Comments on this clonotype: The junction and the germline gene differ at one end; a read error may be behind it. The gene calls are TRBV24-1 and TRBJ2-7; a possible D gene is TRBD2 (5 bases). Germline CDR1 is KGHDR and CDR2 is SFDVKD. The CDR3 runs to 13 residues. This CDR3 reads CPYVGAPSYEQYF. CDR3 nucleotides: TGCCCCTACGTGGGAGCACCCTCCTACGAGCAGTACTTC.

This clonotype appeared a single time. V gene TRBV20-1 combines with J gene TRBJ2-3; 9 positions match TRBD2. The CDR3 length is 15 residues. The J segment lost 4 bases and the V segment lost 1 base, leaving 6 bases of the junction unmatched. Germline V gene lookup returns CDR1 DFQATT and CDR2 SNEGSKA (reference sequence). CDR3 protein: CSARVGSGGPDTQYF. The CDR3 nucleotides read TGCAGTGCTAGAGTAGGTAGCGGGGGTCCAGATACGCAGTATTTT.

J is TRBJ2-3 and V is TRBV4-3; TRBD1 matches at 9 bases. Germline-derived CDR1 and CDR2 are LGHNA and YSLEER. CDR3 size: 16 residues. The trim removed 2 bases at V and 0 bases at J, leaving 3 bases unmatched. CDR3 coding DNA: TGCGCCAGCAGCCAAACCGGGACAGGGAGCACAGATACGCAGTATTTT. Its translation: CASSQTGTGSTDTQYF.

The CDR3 DNA follows: TGCAGTGCTAGTTGGACAGTAGATTCACCCCTCCACTTT. Translating it yields CSASWTVDSPLHF. The rearrangement links TRBV20-1 to TRBJ1-6; weak D call: TRBD1 (6 bases). Germline-derived CDR1 and CDR2 are DFQATT and SNEGSKA (reference sequence). The V end was cut by 3 bases, the J end by 8 bases, with 11 bases between. There are 13 residues in the CDR3.